The sequence of this T cell receptor beta chain was determined in a study of blood T cell repertoires in COVID-19. Across the study: Material from acute and convalescent COVID-19 was sourced from the United States, Italy and Spain. Sources were T cells, B-cell-depleted T cells, or PBMCs; the material itself was cDNA or gDNA.

Germline CDR1 SGHRS, CDR2 YFSETQ. V dropped 0 bases and J dropped 0; count of bases not matched to a gene: 2. The CDR3 spans 17 residues. Repertoires were generated with immunoSEQ multiplex PCR, while TCRdb's copy carries only in-frame clones and drops some. The repertoire has about 140,000 clones, more than 60% of them found once; the top ten carry approximately 9%. The rearrangement joins TRBV5-1 to TRBJ2-1, with TRBD2 matching 11 bases. This sequence was found in a woman in her forties or fifties with active or convalescent COVID-19. Sequencing used peripheral blood. The CDR3 region is CASSLVLAGGSYNEQFF. CDR3 coding DNA: TGCGCCAGCAGCTTGGTTCTAGCGGGGGGCTCCTACAATGAGCAGTTCTTC.